A selection of T cell receptor beta chains follows, all from one sample in a study of T cells after posttransplantation cyclophosphamide. Data came from immunoSEQ multiplex PCR; TCRdb stores just in-frame clones and leaves some out. This sample comprises 25,000 to 35,000 clones, none seen once only. What was sequenced was PBMCs. Receptors originate from a woman aged 55-75 years in good health, CMV-negative, and a related stem cell transplant donor. CDR3s include the opening cysteine and the closing phenylalanine or tryptophan. The order of the fields is V gene, J gene, clone size, D gene, CDR3 protein, CDR3 DNA. The D gene is left open where the match is weak. For some rows the clone size is stated as once, few or many, or as a class when expanded; others skip it.

>TRBV30|TRBJ2-1|few|TRBD2
CAWSLGAQGLRDEQFF
TGTGCCTGGAGCCTAGGGGCGCAGGGACTACGCGATGAGCAGTTCTTC
>TRBV7-8|TRBJ2-7|many|-
CASLTTGSPYEQYF
TGTGCCAGCTTAACCACAGGGTCCCCCTACGAGCAGTACTTC
>TRBV6-5|TRBJ2-7|many|TRBD2
CASSSGRRGEQYF
TGTGCCAGCAGTAGCGGGAGAAGGGGCGAGCAGTACTTC
>TRBV5-1|TRBJ2-7|-|TRBD2
CASSAGTSYEQYF
TGCGCCAGCAGCGCCGGGACTAGTTACGAGCAGTACTTC
>TRBV28|TRBJ2-3|few|TRBD1
CASSLLGGEGTDTQYF
TGTGCCAGCAGTTTATTAGGGGGCGAAGGCACAGATACGCAGTATTTT
>TRBV2|TRBJ2-7|many|TRBD1
CASSRDRNYEQYF
TGTGCCAGCAGCCGGGACAGGAACTACGAGCAGTACTTC
>TRBV5-1|TRBJ1-1|many|-
CASSLDGHSNTEAFF
TGCGCCAGCAGCTTGGACGGACATTCGAACACTGAAGCTTTCTTT
>TRBV12-3/TRBV12-4|TRBJ2-1|many|TRBD2
CASSSVAGDEQFF
TGTGCCAGCAGTTCCGTAGCGGGAGATGAGCAGTTCTTC
>TRBV30|TRBJ1-1|many|TRBD1
CAWRMRQGGNTEAFF
TGTGCCTGGAGGATGAGACAGGGGGGGAACACTGAAGCTTTCTTT
>TRBV5-4|TRBJ1-1|many|-
CASSRQPNTEAFF
TGTGCCAGCAGCAGACAGCCGAACACTGAAGCTTTCTTT
>TRBV11-3|TRBJ2-2|few|TRBD1
CASSSPGQGLAGELFF
TGTGCCAGCAGCTCCCCGGGACAGGGATTAGCCGGGGAGCTGTTTTTT
>TRBV10-3|TRBJ1-1|many|-
CAISGSGRNTEAFF
TGTGCCATCAGTGGGTCGGGCCGGAACACTGAAGCTTTCTTT
>TRBV6-5|TRBJ1-1|-|TRBD1
CASSYSGTGWATEAFF
TGTGCCAGCAGTTACTCGGGGACAGGGTGGGCCACTGAAGCTTTCTTT
>TRBV11-1|TRBJ2-1|few|TRBD2
CASSLELRGGFYEQFF
TGTGCCAGCAGCTTAGAGTTGCGGGGGGGTTTCTATGAGCAGTTCTTC
>TRBV2|TRBJ1-2|many|-
CASKISGYTF
TGTGCCAGCAAGATCAGTGGCTACACCTTC
>TRBV6-6|TRBJ2-1|many|TRBD1
CASQQGALPEQFF
TGTGCCAGCCAACAGGGGGCGCTCCCTGAGCAGTTCTTC
>TRBV11-3|TRBJ1-3|many|-
CASSLTGNSGNTIYF
TGTGCCAGCAGCCTTACAGGGAACTCTGGAAACACCATATATTTT
>TRBV7-3|TRBJ1-2|many|-
CASSLNGGQGIYGYTF
TGTGCCAGCAGTCTAAACGGAGGGCAGGGGATATATGGCTACACCTTC
>TRBV5-1|TRBJ1-3|many|-
CASSVPGGVSGNTIYF
TGCGCCAGCAGCGTTCCCGGCGGAGTTTCTGGAAACACCATATATTTT
>TRBV19|TRBJ2-3|many|TRBD2
CATRTSDTDTQYF
TGTGCCACCCGGACTAGCGACACAGATACGCAGTATTTT
>TRBV28|TRBJ2-1|many|TRBD1
CASRLRDRGNNEQFF
TGTGCCAGCAGACTCCGGGACAGGGGGAACAATGAGCAGTTCTTC
>TRBV12-3/TRBV12-4|TRBJ1-1|many|-
CASTPTGRNTEAFF
TGTGCCAGCACCCCGACAGGACGGAACACTGAAGCTTTCTTT
>TRBV2|TRBJ2-6|many|-
CASSEDRVMANVLTF
TGTGCCAGCAGTGAAGACAGGGTAATGGCCAACGTCCTGACTTTC
>TRBV7-3|TRBJ2-7|-|TRBD2
CASSLLAGFSDEQYF
TGTGCCAGCAGCTTACTAGCGGGGTTTAGTGACGAGCAGTACTTC
>TRBV11-3|TRBJ1-1|many|TRBD1
CASSLGRDRGNPEAFF
TGTGCCAGCAGCTTAGGAAGGGACAGGGGTAACCCTGAAGCTTTCTTT
>TRBV19|TRBJ2-5|many|-
CASSIEDRSRETQYF
TGTGCCAGTAGTATCGAAGACAGGAGCCGGGAGACCCAGTACTTC
>TRBV23-1|TRBJ1-3|-|-
CATQSSGPSSGNTIYF
TGCGCCACCCAGTCTTCGGGTCCTTCCTCTGGAAACACCATATATTTT